A selection of T cell receptor beta chains follows, all from one sample in a study of blood T cell repertoires in COVID-19. This table comes from immunoSEQ multiplex PCR, and its TCRdb copy is limited to in-frame clones, with some not included. This table holds 150,000 to 200,000 clones, approximately 80% found once. The specimen sequenced was peripheral blood. The receptors come from a human donor in a cohort sampled during active COVID-19. The conserved cysteine and the conserved F or W are not part of the CDR3 here. D genes are given only for firm matches.

>TRBV11-2|NA
ASSHQGGELF
>TRBV7-2|TRBD2
ASSPSGGYEQY
>TRBV21-1|NA
ASSKGGQGLNEQF
>TRBV11-2|NA
ASSPGLSYEQY
>TRBV5-6|TRBD1
ASSLLTGIGSYEQY
>TRBV27|TRBD2
ASSSLAGGQYNEQF
>TRBV5-6|NA
ASSLALGGSYEQY
>TRBV29-1|NA
SGGDPYGDTEAF
>TRBV5-1|TRBD1
ASSGGQGRNSPLH
>TRBV4-1|NA
ASSQVVAGLYNEQF
>TRBV27|NA
ASSPGIPGGYT
>TRBV12-3/TRBV12-4|NA
ASSFRAGHGYT
>TRBV4-3|TRBD1
ASSQGQGAYEQY
>TRBV6-5|NA
ASMVYRGSNVLT
>TRBV27|NA
ASSPRGTPSSGNTIY
>TRBV7-8|TRBD1
ASSSPVFGQGTGTQY
>TRBV12-3/TRBV12-4|NA
ASSFVPVTEAF
>TRBV5-6|NA
ASSLATGSPPETQY
>TRBV7-2|NA
ASSLGLSEAF
>TRBV7-3|TRBD2
ASSLTEGAGLYNEQF
>TRBV6-5|TRBD2
ASSYSGGGSYNEQF
>TRBV2|TRBD2
ASNTQPGGSTDTQY
>TRBV5-1|TRBD1
ASRDRVSYEQY
>TRBV5-5|NA
ASSLAWGPTYGYT
>TRBV28|TRBD1
ASSLSGTAGNTIY
>TRBV6-2/TRBV6-3|TRBD1
ASSLRTGLYNEQF
>TRBV7-2|NA
ASSSGLALHT
>TRBV7-9|TRBD2
ASSPDGGSFWNEQF
>TRBV7-9|NA
ASSPDAGNSNQPQH
>TRBV6-5|NA
ASFRLGGNTGELF
>TRBV2|NA
ASSIAEKGQY
>TRBV7-9|NA
ASSLGGSGSDTQY
>TRBV6-5|NA
ASILGLRQETQY
>TRBV14|TRBD1
ASSYRGGTYNSPLH
>TRBV7-7|NA
ASSLTDRGGLFGELF